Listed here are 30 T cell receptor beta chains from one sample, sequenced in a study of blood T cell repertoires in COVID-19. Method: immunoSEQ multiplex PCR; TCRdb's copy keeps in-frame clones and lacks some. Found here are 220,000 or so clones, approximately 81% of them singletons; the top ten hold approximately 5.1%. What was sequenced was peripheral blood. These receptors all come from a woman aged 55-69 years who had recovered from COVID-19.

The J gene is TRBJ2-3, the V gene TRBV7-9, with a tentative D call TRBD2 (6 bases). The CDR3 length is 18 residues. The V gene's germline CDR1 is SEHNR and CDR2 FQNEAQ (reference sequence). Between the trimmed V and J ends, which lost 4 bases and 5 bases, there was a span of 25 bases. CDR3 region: CASSSRRIWGDLGDTQYF. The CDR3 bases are TGTGCCAGCAGCTCTCGAAGGATTTGGGGGGACCTGGGAGATACGCAGTATTTT.

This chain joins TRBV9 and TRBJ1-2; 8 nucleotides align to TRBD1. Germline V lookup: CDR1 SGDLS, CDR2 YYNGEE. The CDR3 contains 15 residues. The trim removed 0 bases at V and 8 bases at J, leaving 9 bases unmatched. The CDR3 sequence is CASSVESQGAQGYTF. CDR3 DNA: TGTGCCAGCAGCGTAGAATCCCAGGGGGCACAAGGCTACACCTTC.

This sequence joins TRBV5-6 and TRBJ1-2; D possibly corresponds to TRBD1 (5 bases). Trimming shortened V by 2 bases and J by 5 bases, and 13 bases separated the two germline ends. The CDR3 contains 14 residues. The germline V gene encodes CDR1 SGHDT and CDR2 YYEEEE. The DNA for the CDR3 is TGTGCCAGCAGCTTACAGGATTACAGTTATGGCTACACCTTC. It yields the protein CASSLQDYSYGYTF.

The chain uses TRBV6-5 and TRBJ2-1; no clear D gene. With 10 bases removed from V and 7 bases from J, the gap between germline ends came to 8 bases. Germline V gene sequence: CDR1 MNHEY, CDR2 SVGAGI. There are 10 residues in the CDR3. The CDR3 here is CATTTNEQFF. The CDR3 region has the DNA TGTGCCACCACTACGAATGAGCAGTTCTTC.

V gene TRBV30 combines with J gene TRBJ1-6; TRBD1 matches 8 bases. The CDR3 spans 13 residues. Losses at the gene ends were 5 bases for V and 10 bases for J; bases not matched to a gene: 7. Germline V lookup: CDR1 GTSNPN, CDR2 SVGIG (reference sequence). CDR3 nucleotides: TGTGCCTGGGCCGGGACAGGCTACTCACCCCTCCACTTT. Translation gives CAWAGTGYSPLHF.

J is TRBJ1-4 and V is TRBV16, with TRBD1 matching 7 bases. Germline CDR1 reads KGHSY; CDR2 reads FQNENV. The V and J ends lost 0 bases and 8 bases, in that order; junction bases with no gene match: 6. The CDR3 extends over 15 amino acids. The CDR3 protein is CASSQSRDSSEKLFF. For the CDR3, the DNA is TGTGCCAGCAGCCAATCCCGGGACAGTAGCGAAAAACTGTTTTTT.

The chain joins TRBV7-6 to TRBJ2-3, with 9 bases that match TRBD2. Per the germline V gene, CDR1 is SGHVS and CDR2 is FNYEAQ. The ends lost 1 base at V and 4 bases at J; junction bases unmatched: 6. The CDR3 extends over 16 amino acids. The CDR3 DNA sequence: TGTGCCAGCAGCTTAGAGGCGGGGGGGCTTGCAGATACGCAGTATTTT. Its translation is CASSLEAGGLADTQYF. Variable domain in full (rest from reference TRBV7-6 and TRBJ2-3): GAGVSQSPRYKVTKRGQDVALRCDPISGHVSLYWYRQALGQGPEFLTYFNYEAQQDKSGLPNDRFSAERPEGSISTLTIQRTEQRDSAMYRCASSLEAGGLADTQYFGPGTRLTVL.

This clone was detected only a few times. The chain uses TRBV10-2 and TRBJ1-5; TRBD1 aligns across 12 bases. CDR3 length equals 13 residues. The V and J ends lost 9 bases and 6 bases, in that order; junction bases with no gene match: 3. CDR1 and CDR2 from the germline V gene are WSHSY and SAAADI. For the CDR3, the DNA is TGCGCCAGTGGGACAGGGGGCGGTCAGCCCCAGCATTTT. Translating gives CASGTGGGQPQHF.

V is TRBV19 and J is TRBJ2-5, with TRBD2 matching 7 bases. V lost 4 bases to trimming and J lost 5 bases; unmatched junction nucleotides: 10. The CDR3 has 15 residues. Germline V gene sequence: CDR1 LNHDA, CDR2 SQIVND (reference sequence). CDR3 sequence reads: CASSTPGGDGETQYF. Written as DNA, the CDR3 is TGTGCCAGTAGTACCCCGGGGGGAGATGGCGAGACCCAGTACTTC.

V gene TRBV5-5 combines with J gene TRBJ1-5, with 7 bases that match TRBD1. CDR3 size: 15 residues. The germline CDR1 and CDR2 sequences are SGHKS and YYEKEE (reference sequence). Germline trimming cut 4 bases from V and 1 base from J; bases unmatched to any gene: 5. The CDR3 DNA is TGTGCCAGCAGCGCCTGGGGACAGAGCAATCAGCCCCAGCATTTT. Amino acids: CASSAWGQSNQPQHF.

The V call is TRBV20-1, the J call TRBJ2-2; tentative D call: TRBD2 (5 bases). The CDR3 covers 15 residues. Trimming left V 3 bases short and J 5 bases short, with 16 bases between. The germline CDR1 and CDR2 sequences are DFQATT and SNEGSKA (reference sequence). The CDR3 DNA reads TGCAGTGCTAGTGCTCCGGGCCGAGGGACCGGGGAGCTGTTTTTT. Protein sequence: CSASAPGRGTGELFF.

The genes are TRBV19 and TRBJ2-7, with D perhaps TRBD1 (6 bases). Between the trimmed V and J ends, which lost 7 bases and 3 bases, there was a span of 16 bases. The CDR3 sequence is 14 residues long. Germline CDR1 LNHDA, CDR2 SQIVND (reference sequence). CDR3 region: CASIDRSPSYEQYF. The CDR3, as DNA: TGTGCCAGTATTGACAGGTCTCCTAGCTACGAGCAGTACTTC.

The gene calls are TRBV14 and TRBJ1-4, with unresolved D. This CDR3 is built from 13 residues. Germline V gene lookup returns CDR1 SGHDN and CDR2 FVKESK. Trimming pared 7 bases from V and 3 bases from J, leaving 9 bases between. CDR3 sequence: CASNKGANEKLFF. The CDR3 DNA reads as TGTGCCAGCAATAAGGGAGCTAATGAAAAACTGTTTTTT.

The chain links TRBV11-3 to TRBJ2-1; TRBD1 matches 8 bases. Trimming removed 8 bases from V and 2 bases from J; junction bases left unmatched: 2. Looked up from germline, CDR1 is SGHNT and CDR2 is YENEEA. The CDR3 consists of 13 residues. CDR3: CASSTGAYNEQFF. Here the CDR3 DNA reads TGTGCCAGCTCGACAGGGGCCTACAATGAGCAGTTCTTC.

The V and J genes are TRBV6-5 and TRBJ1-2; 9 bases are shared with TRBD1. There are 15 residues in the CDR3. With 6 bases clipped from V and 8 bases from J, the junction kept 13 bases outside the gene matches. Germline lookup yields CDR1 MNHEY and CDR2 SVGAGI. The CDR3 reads CASSDSNTGGRGYTF. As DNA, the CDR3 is TGTGCCAGCAGCGACTCTAATACAGGGGGCAGGGGCTACACCTTC.

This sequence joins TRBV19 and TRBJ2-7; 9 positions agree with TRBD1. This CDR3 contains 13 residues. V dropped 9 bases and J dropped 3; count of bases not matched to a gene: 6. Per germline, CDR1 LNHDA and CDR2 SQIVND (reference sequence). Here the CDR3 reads CASRGTGIYEQYF. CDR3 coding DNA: TGTGCCAGCCGCGGGACAGGGATCTACGAGCAGTACTTC.

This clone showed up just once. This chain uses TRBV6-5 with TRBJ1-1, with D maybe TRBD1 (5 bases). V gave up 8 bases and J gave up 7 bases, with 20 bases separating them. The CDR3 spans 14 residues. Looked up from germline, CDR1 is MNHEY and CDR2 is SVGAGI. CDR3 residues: CASQVRSGPGEAFF. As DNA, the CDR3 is TGTGCCAGCCAAGTGCGATCAGGGCCCGGTGAAGCTTTCTTT.

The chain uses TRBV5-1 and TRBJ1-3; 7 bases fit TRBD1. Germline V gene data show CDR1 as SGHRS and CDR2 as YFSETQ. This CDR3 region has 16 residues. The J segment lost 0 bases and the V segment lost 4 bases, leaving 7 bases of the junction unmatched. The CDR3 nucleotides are TGCGCCAGCAGCATGGGACAGACGAGCTCTGGAAACACCATATATTTT. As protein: CASSMGQTSSGNTIYF.

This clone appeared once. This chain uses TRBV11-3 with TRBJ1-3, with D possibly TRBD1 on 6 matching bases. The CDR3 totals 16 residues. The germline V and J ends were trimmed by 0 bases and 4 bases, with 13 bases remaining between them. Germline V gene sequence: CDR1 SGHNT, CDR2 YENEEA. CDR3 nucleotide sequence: TGTGCCAGCAGCTTAGATGGGGGGGGACAAGGAAACACCATATATTTT. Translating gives CASSLDGGGQGNTIYF.

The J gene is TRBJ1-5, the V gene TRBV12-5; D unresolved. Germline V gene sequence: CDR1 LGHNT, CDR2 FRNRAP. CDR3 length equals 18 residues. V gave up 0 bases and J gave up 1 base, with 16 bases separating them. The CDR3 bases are TGTGCTAGTGGTTTGGTCTTTTTTGGGCGTCCGAGCAATCAGCCCCAGCATTTT. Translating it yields CASGLVFFGRPSNQPQHF.

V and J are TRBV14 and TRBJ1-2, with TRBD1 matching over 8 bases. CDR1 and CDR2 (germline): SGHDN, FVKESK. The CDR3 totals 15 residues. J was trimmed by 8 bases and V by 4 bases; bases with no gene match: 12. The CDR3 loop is CASSRDGQGVGGYTF. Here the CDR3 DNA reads TGTGCCAGCAGCCGGGATGGACAGGGCGTCGGCGGCTACACCTTC.

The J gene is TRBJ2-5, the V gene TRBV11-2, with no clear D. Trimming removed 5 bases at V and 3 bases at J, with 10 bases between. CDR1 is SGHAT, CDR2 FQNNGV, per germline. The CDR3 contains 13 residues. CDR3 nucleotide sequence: TGTGCCAGCAGCCAATTCGCGAAAGAGACCCAGTACTTC. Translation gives CASSQFAKETQYF.

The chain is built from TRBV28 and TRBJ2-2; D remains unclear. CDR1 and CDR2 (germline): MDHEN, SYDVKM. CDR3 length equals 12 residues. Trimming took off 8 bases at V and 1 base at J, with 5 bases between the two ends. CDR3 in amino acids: CASVRNTGELFF. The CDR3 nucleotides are TGTGCCAGCGTCAGGAACACCGGGGAGCTGTTTTTT.

The CDR3 here is CASSRTGDYGYTF. CDR3 nucleotide sequence: TGTGCCAGCAGCCGGACAGGGGACTATGGCTACACCTTC. The chain uses TRBV4-2 and TRBJ1-2; 9 positions agree with TRBD1. This CDR3 spans 13 amino acids. V trimming: 4 bases; J trimming: 3 bases; junction bases outside the gene matches: 0. Germline V gene data show CDR1 as LGHNA and CDR2 as YNFKEQ.

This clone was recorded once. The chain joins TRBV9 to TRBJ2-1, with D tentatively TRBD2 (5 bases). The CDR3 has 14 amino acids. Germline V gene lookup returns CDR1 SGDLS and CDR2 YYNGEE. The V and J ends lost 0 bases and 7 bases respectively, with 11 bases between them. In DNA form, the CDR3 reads TGTGCCAGCAGCGTAGATCGGGGTTCGAATGAGCAGTTCTTC. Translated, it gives CASSVDRGSNEQFF.

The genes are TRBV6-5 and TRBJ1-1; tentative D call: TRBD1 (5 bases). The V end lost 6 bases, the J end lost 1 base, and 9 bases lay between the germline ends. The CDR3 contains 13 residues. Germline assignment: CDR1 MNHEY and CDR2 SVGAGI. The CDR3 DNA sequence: TGTGCCAGCAGGAGGACACAGAACACTGAAGCTTTCTTT. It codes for CASRRTQNTEAFF.

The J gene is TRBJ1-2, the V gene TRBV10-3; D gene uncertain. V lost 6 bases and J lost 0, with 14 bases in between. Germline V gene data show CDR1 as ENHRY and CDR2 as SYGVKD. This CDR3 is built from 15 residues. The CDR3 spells CAIRGLSLANYGYTF. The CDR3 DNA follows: TGTGCCATCAGGGGCCTTTCCTTAGCTAACTATGGCTACACCTTC.

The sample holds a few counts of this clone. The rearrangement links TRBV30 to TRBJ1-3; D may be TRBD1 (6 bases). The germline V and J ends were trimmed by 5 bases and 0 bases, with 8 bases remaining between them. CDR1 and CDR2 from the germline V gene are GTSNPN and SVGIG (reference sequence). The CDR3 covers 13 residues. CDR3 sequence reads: CAWGTSSGNTIYF. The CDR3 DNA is TGTGCCTGGGGGACAAGCTCTGGAAACACCATATATTTT.

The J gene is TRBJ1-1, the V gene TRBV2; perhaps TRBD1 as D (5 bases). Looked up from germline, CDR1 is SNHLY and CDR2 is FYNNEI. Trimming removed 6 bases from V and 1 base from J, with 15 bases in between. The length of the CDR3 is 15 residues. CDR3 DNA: TGTGCCAGCAGCCGGAATGGGGGAGGGAACACTGAAGCTTTCTTT. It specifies CASSRNGGGNTEAFF.

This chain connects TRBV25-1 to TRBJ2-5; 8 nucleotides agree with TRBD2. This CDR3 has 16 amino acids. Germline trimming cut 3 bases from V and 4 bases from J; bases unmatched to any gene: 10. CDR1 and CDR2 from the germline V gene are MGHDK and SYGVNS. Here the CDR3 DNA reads TGTGCCAGCAGTGAGGGGAAACTAGCGGCTCTAGAGACCCAGTACTTC. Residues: CASSEGKLAALETQYF.